This paragraph reports one T cell receptor beta chain. Its antigen is unknown. Germline V gives CDR1 SGHVT, CDR2 SQSDAQ. The V gene lost 5 bases and the J gene lost 4 bases, with 21 bases spanning the gap. CDR3 length: 16 amino acids. These data are taken from a study of T-cell reconstitution after alpha-beta-depleted transplantation in children. Study conclusions and caveats: The origin of high day-60 TCRbeta diversity in some patients lay in surviving recipient T cells and thymic progenitors. By one year post-transplant, T-cell counts and diversity largely arose from T cells that were newly produced.

The TCRbeta library incorporated unique molecular identifiers. TCRdb reprocessed the PCR reads via MiXCR and lists one record per CDR3 protein. The sample gives about 600,000 distinct CDR3 sequences, around 23% of which show up once; approximately 14% is in the top ten. This clonotype was obtained from a boy under three years old who had a stem cell transplant for acute myeloid leukemia, so the T cells may come from the graft donor. The material was PBMCs, mostly from graft donor cells, obtained 360 days after TCRalphabeta/CD19-depleted stem cell transplant. The rearrangement links TRBV7-4 to TRBJ2-7; unclear D gene. The CDR3 DNA is TGTGCCAGCAGCAACCCCCCCCGGACGGTGGGATACGAGCAGTACTTC. It yields the protein CASSNPPRTVGYEQYF.